This TCR beta chain was identified during a study of blood T cell repertoires in COVID-19. The data were produced by immunoSEQ multiplex PCR, yet TCRdb's version contains in-frame clones alone and is incomplete. The sample holds about 170,000 clones, about 83% seen once. V lost 4 bases and J 7 bases, leaving 8 bases between the germline ends. The CDR3 runs to 12 residues. CDR1 is SNHLY and CDR2 is FYNNEI in the germline V gene. This clone was seen only once. The receptor was isolated from a woman aged 50 to 60 in a cohort exposed to, infected with or recovered from COVID-19 (not recorded which). The sequencing input was PBMCs or T cells enriched from blood (not recorded which). The rearrangement links TRBV2 to TRBJ1-3; D is uncertain. The CDR3, as DNA: TGTGCCAGCAGTGGCGTAAAGAACACCATATATTTT. Translated: CASSGVKNTIYF.